The rows below give T cell receptor beta chains drawn from one sample of a study of shared clonotypes between healthy human individuals. The repertoire was sequenced with immunoSEQ multiplex PCR; TCRdb's copy has only in-frame clones and lacks some. The sample includes about 2.4 million clones, roughly 93% of them seen just once. Sequencing was carried out using naive CD4+ T cells from PBMCs. All receptors derive from a man between 18 and 35 years old in good health. Some clones in this sample may be carry-over from other donors' samples. Each CDR3 is given with its conserved first and last residue. The D gene is left open where the match is weak. Expanded clones are given a class, and other clones once, few, many or no size at all.

J,D,V,size,CDR3,DNA
TRBJ2-5,NA,TRBV7-2,NA,CASSSPPGVVETQYF,TGTGCCAGCAGCTCCCCCCCGGGAGTGGTGGAGACCCAGTACTTC
TRBJ2-7,NA,TRBV5-4,NA,CASSLGTERYEQYF,TGTGCCAGCAGCTTGGGGACTGAACGCTACGAGCAGTACTTC
TRBJ2-5,NA,TRBV25-1,once,CASSARGAQGTQYF,TGTGCCAGCAGTGCCAGGGGTGCACAAGGGACCCAGTACTTC
TRBJ2-5,NA,TRBV5-4,NA,CASSLVLGETQYF,TGTGCCAGCAGCTTGGTGTTGGGGGAGACCCAGTACTTC
TRBJ2-5,NA,TRBV7-8,NA,CASSIEARGGETQYF,TGTGCCAGCAGCATCGAGGCGAGGGGGGGAGAGACCCAGTACTTC
TRBJ2-5,NA,TRBV6-6,NA,CASVSGPQASKETQYF,TGTGCCAGTGTATCGGGACCCCAGGCGAGTAAAGAGACCCAGTACTTC
TRBJ1-4,NA,TRBV2,NA,CASSYTAEKLFF,TGTGCCAGCAGTTACACAGCTGAAAAACTGTTTTTT
TRBJ2-1,NA,TRBV27,NA,CASSLRGGNEQFF,TGTGCCAGCAGTTTGCGGGGCGGCAATGAGCAGTTCTTC
TRBJ1-1,TRBD1,TRBV5-1,NA,CASSFGVAGGSEAFF,TGCGCCAGCAGCTTTGGGGTCGCAGGGGGCTCTGAAGCTTTCTTT
TRBJ2-7,TRBD1,TRBV18,NA,CASSPRLTGIHEQYF,TGTGCCAGCTCACCTCGCTTGACAGGGATCCACGAGCAGTACTTC
TRBJ1-2,TRBD1,TRBV18,NA,CASSPGTTGDSHGYTF,TGTGCCAGCTCACCAGGAACGACAGGGGACTCACATGGCTACACCTTC
TRBJ2-7,TRBD1,TRBV7-2,NA,CASSPYPDRAVGEQYF,TGTGCCAGCAGCCCCTACCCGGACAGGGCTGTGGGAGAGCAGTACTTC
TRBJ1-2,NA,TRBV19,NA,CASRAAEQPVNYGYTF,TGTGCCAGTAGGGCAGCCGAACAACCCGTTAACTATGGCTACACCTTC
TRBJ2-1,TRBD1,TRBV10-2,NA,CASKGTGYNEQFF,TGCGCCAGCAAGGGGACAGGGTACAATGAGCAGTTCTTC
TRBJ1-6,NA,TRBV28,NA,CASRYRGTNSPLHF,TGTGCCAGCAGATACCGGGGAACTAATTCACCCCTCCACTTT
TRBJ1-3,NA,TRBV9,NA,CASSVEWVSGNTIYF,TGTGCCAGCAGCGTAGAGTGGGTCTCCGGAAACACCATATATTTT
TRBJ2-3,TRBD2,TRBV27,NA,CASSLSREGRDTQYF,TGTGCCAGCAGTTTATCGCGGGAGGGCCGAGATACGCAGTATTTT
TRBJ1-5,NA,TRBV5-1,NA,CASSLYWGQPQHF,TGCGCCAGCAGCTTGTATTGGGGTCAGCCCCAGCATTTT
TRBJ1-1,NA,TRBV10-2,once,CASRVGTADTEAFF,TGCGCCAGCAGGGTTGGGACTGCAGACACTGAAGCTTTCTTT
TRBJ1-5,TRBD1,TRBV18,NA,CASSSGGIQPQHF,TGTGCCAGCTCCTCAGGGGGTATACAGCCCCAGCATTTT
TRBJ1-3,NA,TRBV2,NA,CASSETRGGTGNTIYF,TGTGCCAGCAGTGAAACCCGAGGGGGTACCGGAAACACCATATATTTT
TRBJ2-1,NA,TRBV4-2,NA,CASSVPPNRARREQFF,TGTGCCAGCAGCGTTCCGCCTAACCGGGCGCGACGTGAGCAGTTCTTC